The subject of this entry is one TCR beta chain. The antigen remains undetermined. This entry belongs to a study of T cell clonotyping in hematopoietic cell transplantation. Findings and caveats of the study: No sorting was done, leaving CD4 and CD8 contributions mixed. Recipient TCR diversity dropped after transplant; expanded clonotypes rose from day 30 to 180.

The assay was immunoSEQ multiplex PCR, and TCRdb's table has in-frame clones only and misses some. The data show approximately 22,000 clones, 90% seen once. Time point: recipient sample about 28 days before transplant, after cytoreduction. Recipient blood drawn about 28 days pretransplant and days 30, 100, 180 after. The sequence came from a man between 18 and 35 years old with biphenotypic leukemia. Some clones in this sample may be carry-over from other donors' samples. The specimen was peripheral blood mononuclear cells, collected before stem cell transplant.

CDR3 coding DNA: TGTGCCAGCAGCGTGGAACAGGGGTTGACTGAAGCTTTCTTT. It codes for CASSVEQGLTEAFF. The rearrangement joins TRBV9 to TRBJ1-1; 7 bases are a match to TRBD1. The CDR3 runs to 14 residues. The J segment lost 5 bases and the V segment lost 2 bases, leaving 6 bases of the junction unmatched. Germline V lookup: CDR1 SGDLS, CDR2 YYNGEE. The whole variable domain, filled in from reference TRBV9 and TRBJ1-1, reads DSGVTQTPKHLITATGQRVTLRCSPRSGDLSVYWYQQSLDQGLQFLIQYYNGEERAKGNILERFSAQQFPDLHSELNLSSLELGDSALYFCASSVEQGLTEAFFGQGTRLTVV.